This TCR beta chain is drawn from a study of blood T cell repertoires in COVID-19. The protocol was immunoSEQ multiplex PCR, while the TCRdb copy is restricted to in-frame clones and leaves out a portion. The top ten hold 2.5% to 3.5% of the sample, which has 200,000 to 250,000 clones, roughly 90% seen once. About this clone itself: The junction departs from germline at one end; a sequencing error may be responsible.

Germline V gene data show CDR1 as GTSNPN and CDR2 as SVGIG (reference sequence). The CDR3 covers 13 residues. The receptor was derived from a woman aged 50 to 65 in a cohort exposed to, infected with or recovered from COVID-19 (not recorded which). The sequenced sample consisted of PBMCs or T cells enriched from blood (not recorded which). V and J are TRBV30 and TRBJ2-5, with D perhaps TRBD1 (6 bases). The CDR3 DNA sequence: TGTGCCTGCAGTGGACAGATCCAAGAGACCCAGTACTTC. This gives the protein CACSGQIQETQYF.